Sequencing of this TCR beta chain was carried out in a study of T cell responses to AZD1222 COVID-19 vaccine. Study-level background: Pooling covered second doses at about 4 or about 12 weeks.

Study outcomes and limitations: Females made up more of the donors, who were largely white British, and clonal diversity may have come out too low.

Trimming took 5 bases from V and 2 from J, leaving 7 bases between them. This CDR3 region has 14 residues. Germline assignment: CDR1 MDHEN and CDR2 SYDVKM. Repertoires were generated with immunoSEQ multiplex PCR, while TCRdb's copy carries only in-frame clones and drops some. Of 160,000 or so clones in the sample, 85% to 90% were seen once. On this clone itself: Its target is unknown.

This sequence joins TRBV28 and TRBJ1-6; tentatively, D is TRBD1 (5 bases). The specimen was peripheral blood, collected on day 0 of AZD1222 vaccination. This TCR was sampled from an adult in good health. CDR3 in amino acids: CASSQGAYNSPLHF. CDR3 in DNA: TGTGCCAGCAGTCAAGGGGCCTATAATTCACCCCTCCACTTT.